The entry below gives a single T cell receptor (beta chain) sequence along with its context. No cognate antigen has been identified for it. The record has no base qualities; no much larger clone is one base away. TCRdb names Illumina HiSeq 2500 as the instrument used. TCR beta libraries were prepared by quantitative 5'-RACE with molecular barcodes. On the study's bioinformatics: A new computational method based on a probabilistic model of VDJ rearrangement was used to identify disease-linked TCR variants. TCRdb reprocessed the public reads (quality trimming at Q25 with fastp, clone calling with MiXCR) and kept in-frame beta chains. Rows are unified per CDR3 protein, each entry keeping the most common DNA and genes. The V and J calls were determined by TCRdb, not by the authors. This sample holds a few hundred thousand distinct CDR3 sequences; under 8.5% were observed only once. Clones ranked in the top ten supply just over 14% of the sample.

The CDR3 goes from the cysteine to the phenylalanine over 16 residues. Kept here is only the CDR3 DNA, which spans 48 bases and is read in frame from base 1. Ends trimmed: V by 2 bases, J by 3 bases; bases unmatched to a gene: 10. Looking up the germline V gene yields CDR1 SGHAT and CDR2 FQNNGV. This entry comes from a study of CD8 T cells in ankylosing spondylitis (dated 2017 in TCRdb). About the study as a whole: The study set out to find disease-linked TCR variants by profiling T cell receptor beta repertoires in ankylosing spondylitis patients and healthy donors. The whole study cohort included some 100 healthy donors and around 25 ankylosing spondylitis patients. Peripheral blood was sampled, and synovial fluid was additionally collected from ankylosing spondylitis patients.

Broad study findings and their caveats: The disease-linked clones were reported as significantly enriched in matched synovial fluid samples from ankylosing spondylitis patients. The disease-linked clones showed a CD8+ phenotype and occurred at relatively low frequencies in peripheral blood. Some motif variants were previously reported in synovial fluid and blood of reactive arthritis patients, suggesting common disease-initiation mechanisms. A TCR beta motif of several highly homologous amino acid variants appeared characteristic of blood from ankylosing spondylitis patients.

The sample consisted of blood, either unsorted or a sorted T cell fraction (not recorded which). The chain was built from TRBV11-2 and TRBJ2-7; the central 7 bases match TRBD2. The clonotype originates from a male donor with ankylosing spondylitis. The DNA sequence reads TGTGCCAGCAGCTTATTCGGCGGGAGCCCTTACTACGAGCAGTACTTC. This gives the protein CASSLFGGSPYYEQYF.